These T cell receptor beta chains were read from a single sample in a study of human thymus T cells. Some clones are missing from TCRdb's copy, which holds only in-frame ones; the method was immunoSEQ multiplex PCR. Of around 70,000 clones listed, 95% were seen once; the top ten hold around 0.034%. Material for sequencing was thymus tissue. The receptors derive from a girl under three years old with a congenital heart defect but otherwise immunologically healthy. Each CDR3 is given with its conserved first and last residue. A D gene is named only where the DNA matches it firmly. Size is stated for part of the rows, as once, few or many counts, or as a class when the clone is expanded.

CSVAPPCPSGEETQYF,TGCAGCGTCGCCCCCCCTTGTCCCAGTGGAGAAGAGACCCAGTACTTC,-,TRBJ2-5,-,16,TRBV29-1
CASGLIYNEQFF,TGCGCCAGTGGACTTATTTACAATGAGCAGTTCTTC,-,TRBJ2-1,-,12,TRBV10-2
CASRGGRDTDTQYF,TGTGCCAGCAGGGGCGGGAGGGACACAGATACGCAGTATTTT,-,TRBJ2-3,TRBD2,14,TRBV5-5
CASSLASARNEQFF,TGCGCCAGCAGCTTGGCCTCCGCTAGGAATGAGCAGTTCTTC,-,TRBJ2-1,-,14,TRBV5-1
CASSSTGFYSNQPQHF,TGTGCCAGCAGCTCAACAGGTTTCTATAGCAATCAGCCCCAGCATTTT,-,TRBJ1-5,-,16,TRBV7-2
CASAGGERDGYTF,TGCGCCAGCGCCGGGGGAGAGCGGGATGGCTACACCTTC,-,TRBJ1-2,-,13,TRBV5-1
CASSLDPIDRVPNTGELFF,TGCGCCAGCAGCTTGGACCCAATAGACAGGGTACCGAACACCGGGGAGCTGTTTTTT,once,TRBJ2-2,TRBD1,19,TRBV5-1
CASSLEGGHLMNTEAFF,TGTGCCAGCAGCTTGGAAGGGGGCCACCTCATGAACACTGAAGCTTTCTTT,few,TRBJ1-1,TRBD1,17,TRBV5-5
CASSLGVRGLISYEQYF,TGTGCCAGCAGTTTAGGGGTGCGGGGACTAATTTCCTACGAGCAGTACTTC,-,TRBJ2-7,TRBD2,17,TRBV28
CASLYDGEGEQYF,TGTGCCAGCTTGTATGACGGAGAGGGCGAGCAGTACTTC,-,TRBJ2-7,-,13,TRBV2
CASSQDGSRGGYPLSGNTIYF,TGCGCCAGCAGCCAAGATGGGAGTAGGGGAGGTTATCCCCTCTCTGGAAACACCATATATTTT,-,TRBJ1-3,-,21,TRBV4-1
CASSSRQGVEYEQYF,TGCGCCAGCAGCTCCAGACAGGGGGTGGAGTACGAGCAGTACTTC,-,TRBJ2-7,TRBD1,15,TRBV4-1
CASSRIGTSGRWKRPEQFF,TGCGCCAGCAGTCGCATTGGGACTAGCGGGAGATGGAAACGCCCTGAGCAGTTCTTC,-,TRBJ2-1,TRBD2,19,TRBV10-2
CASSEGSLDTGNTEAFF,TGTGCCAGCAGTGAAGGATCTCTCGACACCGGGAACACTGAAGCTTTCTTT,-,TRBJ1-1,-,17,TRBV25-1
CASRRDRDSGANVLTF,TGCGCCAGCAGACGGGACAGGGACTCTGGGGCCAACGTCCTGACTTTC,-,TRBJ2-6,TRBD1,16,TRBV5-1
CASTHPAGRRDTQYF,TGTGCCAGCACCCATCCAGCTGGGAGACGGGATACGCAGTATTTT,-,TRBJ2-3,-,15,TRBV6-5
CASNARNGRTYNEQFF,TGTGCCAGCAACGCAAGGAACGGGAGAACCTACAATGAGCAGTTCTTC,-,TRBJ2-1,-,16,TRBV11-2
CASSIVEGQGYGYTF,TGTGCCAGTAGTATAGTGGAGGGACAGGGCTATGGCTACACCTTC,once,TRBJ1-2,TRBD1,15,TRBV19
CASSPPSFREQETQYF,TGTGCCAGCTCACCACCGAGCTTCCGAGAGCAAGAGACCCAGTACTTC,-,TRBJ2-5,-,16,TRBV18
CASSSTPPGYTF,TGTGCCAGCAGTTCCACTCCGCCGGGCTACACCTTC,-,TRBJ1-2,-,12,TRBV6-5
CASSQPLGSPSNEQFF,TGTGCCAGCAGCCAACCGCTGGGCTCACCGTCGAATGAGCAGTTCTTC,-,TRBJ2-1,-,16,TRBV14
CAWSVRTGREWGYTF,TGTGCCTGGAGTGTCAGAACAGGGCGCGAGTGGGGCTACACCTTC,once,TRBJ1-2,-,15,TRBV30
CASSFPLDPDTQYF,TGTGCCAGCAGCTTCCCACTAGACCCAGATACGCAGTATTTT,-,TRBJ2-3,-,14,TRBV7-2
CASSPYSVPDTQYF,TGTGCCAGCAGTCCTTATAGCGTGCCAGATACGCAGTATTTT,-,TRBJ2-3,-,14,TRBV2
CASSLSALGRVTYEQYF,TGTGCCAGCAGCTTATCAGCCTTGGGACGGGTCACTTACGAGCAGTACTTC,-,TRBJ2-7,-,17,TRBV5-8
CSAARYETQYF,TGCAGTGCCGCGAGATACGAGACCCAGTACTTC,-,TRBJ2-5,-,11,TRBV20-1
CASSSDRAQETQYF,TGCGCCAGCAGCTCCGACAGGGCACAAGAGACCCAGTACTTC,-,TRBJ2-5,TRBD1,14,TRBV5-1
CASRPHSKHYEQYF,TGTGCCAGCAGGCCTCATAGTAAACACTACGAGCAGTACTTC,-,TRBJ2-7,-,14,TRBV6-6
CASSLREGFKETQYF,TGTGCCAGCAGCTTGAGGGAGGGTTTTAAAGAGACCCAGTACTTC,-,TRBJ2-5,TRBD2,15,TRBV9
CASSREQGLYF,TGTGCCAGCAGCCGTGAACAGGGTTTGTACTTC,-,TRBJ2-7,-,11,TRBV5-5
CASSQRGRIEKLFF,TGTGCCAGCAGCCAAAGGGGGCGAATCGAAAAACTGTTTTTT,once,TRBJ1-4,TRBD1,14,TRBV4-2
CASSIYLAGVRPDAYEQYF,TGTGCCAGCAGCATTTACCTGGCGGGAGTCCGCCCAGATGCCTACGAGCAGTACTTC,-,TRBJ2-7,TRBD2,19,TRBV5-6